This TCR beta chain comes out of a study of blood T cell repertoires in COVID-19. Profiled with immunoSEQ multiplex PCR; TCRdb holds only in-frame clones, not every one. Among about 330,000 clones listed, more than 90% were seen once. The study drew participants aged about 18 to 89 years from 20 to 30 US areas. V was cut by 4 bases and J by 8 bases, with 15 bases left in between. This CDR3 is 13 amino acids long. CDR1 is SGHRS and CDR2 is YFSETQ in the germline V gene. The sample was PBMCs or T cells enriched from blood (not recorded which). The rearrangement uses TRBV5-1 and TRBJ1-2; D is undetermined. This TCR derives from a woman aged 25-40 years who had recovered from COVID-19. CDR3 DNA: TGCGCCAGCAGCACCGATTCAGGTGCCGGCTACACCTTC. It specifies CASSTDSGAGYTF.